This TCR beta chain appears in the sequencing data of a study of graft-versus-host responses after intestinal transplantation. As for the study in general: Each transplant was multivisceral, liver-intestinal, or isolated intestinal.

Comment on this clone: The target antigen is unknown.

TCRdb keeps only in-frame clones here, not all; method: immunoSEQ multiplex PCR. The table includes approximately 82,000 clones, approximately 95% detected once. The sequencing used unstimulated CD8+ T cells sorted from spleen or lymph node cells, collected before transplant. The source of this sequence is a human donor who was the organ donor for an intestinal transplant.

CDR3 loop: CASSDKGEETQYF. The CDR3 bases are TGTGCCAGCAGTGATAAGGGGGAGGAGACCCAGTACTTC. The J gene is TRBJ2-5, the V gene TRBV2; weak D call: TRBD1 (6 bases). CDR1 and CDR2 from the germline V gene are SNHLY and FYNNEI. This CDR3 has 13 residues. V lost 3 bases to trimming and J lost 5 bases, with 10 bases between them.